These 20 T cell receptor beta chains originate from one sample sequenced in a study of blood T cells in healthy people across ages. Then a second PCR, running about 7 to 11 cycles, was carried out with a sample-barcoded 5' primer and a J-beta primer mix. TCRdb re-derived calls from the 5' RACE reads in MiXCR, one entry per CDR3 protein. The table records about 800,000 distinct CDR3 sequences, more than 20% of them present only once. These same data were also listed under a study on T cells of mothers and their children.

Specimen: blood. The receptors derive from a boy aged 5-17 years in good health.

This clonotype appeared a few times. The CDR3 reads CASSLHTGTDNEKLFF. The CDR3 nucleotides are TGCGCCAGCAGCTTGCATACAGGGACGGATAATGAAAAACTGTTTTTT. V gene TRBV5-1 combines with J gene TRBJ1-4; TRBD1 is a possible D gene (6 bases). Trimming took 1 base from V and 4 from J, leaving 14 bases between them. The CDR3 sequence is 16 residues long. The germline V gene encodes CDR1 SGHRS and CDR2 YFSETQ.

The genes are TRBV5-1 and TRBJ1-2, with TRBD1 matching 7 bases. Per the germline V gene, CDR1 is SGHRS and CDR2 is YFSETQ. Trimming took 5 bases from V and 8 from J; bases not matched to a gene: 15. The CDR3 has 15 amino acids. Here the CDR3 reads CASSFSSGGLEGYTF. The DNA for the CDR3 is TGCGCCAGCAGTTTTTCCTCAGGGGGACTAGAAGGCTACACCTTC.

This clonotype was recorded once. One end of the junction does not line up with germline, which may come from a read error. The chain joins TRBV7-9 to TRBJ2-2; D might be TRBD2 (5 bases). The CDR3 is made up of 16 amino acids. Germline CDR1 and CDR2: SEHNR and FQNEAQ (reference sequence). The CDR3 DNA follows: TGTGCCAGCAGGCTAACGTCCAGACCGAACACCGGGGTGCTGTTTTTT. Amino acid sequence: CASRLTSRPNTGVLFF. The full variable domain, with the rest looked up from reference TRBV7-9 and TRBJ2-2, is DTGVSQNPRHKITKRGQNVTFRCDPISEHNRLYWYRQTLGQGPEFLTYFQNEAQLEKSRLLSDRFSAERPKGSFSTLEIQRTEQGDSAMYLCASRLTSRPNTGVLFFGEGSRLTVL.

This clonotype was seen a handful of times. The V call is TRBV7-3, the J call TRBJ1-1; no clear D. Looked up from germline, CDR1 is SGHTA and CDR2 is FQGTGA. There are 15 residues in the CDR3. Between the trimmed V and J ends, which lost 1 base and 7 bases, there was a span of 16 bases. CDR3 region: CASSLSSGKSGEAFF. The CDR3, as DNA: TGTGCCAGCAGCTTAAGCTCCGGGAAGAGCGGTGAAGCTTTCTTT.

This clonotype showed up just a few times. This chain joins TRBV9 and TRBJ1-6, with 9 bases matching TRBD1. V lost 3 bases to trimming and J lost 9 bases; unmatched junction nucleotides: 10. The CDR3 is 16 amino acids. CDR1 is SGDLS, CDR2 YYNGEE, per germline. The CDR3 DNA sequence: TGTGCCAGCAGCGCGAGAGGAATGGACAGGGGTTCACCCCTCCACTTT. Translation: CASSARGMDRGSPLHF.

CDR3 sequence: CATSRDQQERIQYF. DNA for the CDR3: TGTGCCACCAGCAGAGATCAGCAGGAGAGGATTCAGTACTTC. The chain uses TRBV15 and TRBJ2-4; D is uncertain. CDR1 and CDR2 (germline): LNHNV, YYDKDF (reference sequence). V dropped 0 bases and J dropped 10 bases, with 13 bases sitting between them. This CDR3 is 14 amino acids long.

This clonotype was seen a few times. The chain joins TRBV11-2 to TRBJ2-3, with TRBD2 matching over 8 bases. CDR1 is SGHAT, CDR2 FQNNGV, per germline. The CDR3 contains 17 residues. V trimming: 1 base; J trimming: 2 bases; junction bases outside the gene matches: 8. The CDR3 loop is CASSLARSGGHTDTQYF. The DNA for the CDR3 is TGTGCCAGCAGCTTAGCCCGGTCGGGAGGGCACACAGATACGCAGTATTTT.

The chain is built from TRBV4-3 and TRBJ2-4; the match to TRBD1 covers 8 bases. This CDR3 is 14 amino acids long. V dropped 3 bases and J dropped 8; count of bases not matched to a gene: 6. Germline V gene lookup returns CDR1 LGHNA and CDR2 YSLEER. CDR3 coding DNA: TGCGCCAGCAGCCAGTTTACAGGGGGAGACATTCAGTACTTC. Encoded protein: CASSQFTGGDIQYF.

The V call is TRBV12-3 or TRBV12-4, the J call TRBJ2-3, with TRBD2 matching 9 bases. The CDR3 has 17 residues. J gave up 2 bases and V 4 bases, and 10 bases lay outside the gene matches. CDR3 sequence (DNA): TGTGCCAGCAGTTCTCTGGCGGGAGGGCTTCTCACAGATACGCAGTATTTT. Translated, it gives CASSSLAGGLLTDTQYF.

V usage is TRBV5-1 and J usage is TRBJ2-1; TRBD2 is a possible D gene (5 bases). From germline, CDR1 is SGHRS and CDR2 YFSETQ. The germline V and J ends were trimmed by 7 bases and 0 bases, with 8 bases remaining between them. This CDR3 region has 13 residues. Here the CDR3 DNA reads TGCGCCAGCGCGGGTAGCTCCTACAATGAGCAGTTCTTC. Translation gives CASAGSSYNEQFF.

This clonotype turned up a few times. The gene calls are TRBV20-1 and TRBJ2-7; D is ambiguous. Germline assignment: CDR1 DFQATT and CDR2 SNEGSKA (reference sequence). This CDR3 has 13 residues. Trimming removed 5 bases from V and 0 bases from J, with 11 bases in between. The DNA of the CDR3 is TGCAGTGCTCCTGGGCAAAGCTCCTACGAGCAGTACTTC. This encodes CSAPGQSSYEQYF.

CDR3 amino acids: CASIQGSYEQYF. The CDR3 DNA sequence: TGTGCCAGCATTCAGGGGTCCTACGAGCAGTACTTC. The gene calls are TRBV2 and TRBJ2-7, with a tentative D call TRBD1 (6 bases). Germline V CDR1 and CDR2: SNHLY, FYNNEI. The CDR3 runs 12 residues. V was cut by 7 bases and J by 1 base, with 8 bases left in between.

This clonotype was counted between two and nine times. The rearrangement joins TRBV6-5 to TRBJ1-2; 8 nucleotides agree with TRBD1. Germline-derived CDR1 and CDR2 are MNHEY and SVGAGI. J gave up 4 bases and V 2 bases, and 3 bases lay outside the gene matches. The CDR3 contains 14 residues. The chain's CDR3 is CASSYGGTGYGYTF. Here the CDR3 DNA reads TGTGCCAGCAGTTACGGCGGGACAGGCTATGGCTACACCTTC.

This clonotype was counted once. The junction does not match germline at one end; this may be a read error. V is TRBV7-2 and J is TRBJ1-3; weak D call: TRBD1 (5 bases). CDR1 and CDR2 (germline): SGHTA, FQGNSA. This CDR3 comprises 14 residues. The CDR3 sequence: CASSVQAAGNIIYF. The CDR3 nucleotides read TGTGCCAGCAGCGTACAGGCTGCCGGAAACATCATATATTTT.

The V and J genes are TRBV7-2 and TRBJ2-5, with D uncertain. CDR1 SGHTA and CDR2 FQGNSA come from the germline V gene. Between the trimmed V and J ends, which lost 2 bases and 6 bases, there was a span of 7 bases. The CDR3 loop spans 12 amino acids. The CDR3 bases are TGTGCCAGCAGCTTAATGAGGAAGACCCAGTACTTC. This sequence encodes CASSLMRKTQYF.

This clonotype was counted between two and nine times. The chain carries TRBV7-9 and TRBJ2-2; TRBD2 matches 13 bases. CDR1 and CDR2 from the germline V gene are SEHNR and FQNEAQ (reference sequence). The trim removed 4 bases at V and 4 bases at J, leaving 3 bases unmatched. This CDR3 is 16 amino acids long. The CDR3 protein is CASSSWTSGGTGELFF. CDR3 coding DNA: TGTGCCAGCAGCTCGTGGACTAGCGGGGGCACCGGGGAGCTGTTTTTT.

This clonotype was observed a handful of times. For the CDR3, the DNA is TGTGCCAGCAGTTCCGCTATAGGGACAGGAAAAGGGGATACGCAGTATTTT. This gives the protein CASSSAIGTGKGDTQYF. V usage is TRBV28 and J usage is TRBJ2-3; 8 bases agree with TRBD1. Germline CDR1 is MDHEN and CDR2 is SYDVKM. V dropped 4 bases and J dropped 6; count of bases not matched to a gene: 15. CDR3 length equals 17 residues.

For the CDR3, the DNA is TGCAGCGTTGAGTCCCTTAGCCCAACCTTAGCCAAAAACATTCAGTACTTC. It codes for CSVESLSPTLAKNIQYF. The genes are TRBV29-1 and TRBJ2-4, with D unresolved. This CDR3 comprises 17 residues. The germline V gene encodes CDR1 SQVTM and CDR2 ANQGSEA. The V gene lost 3 bases and the J gene lost 0 bases, with 18 bases spanning the gap.

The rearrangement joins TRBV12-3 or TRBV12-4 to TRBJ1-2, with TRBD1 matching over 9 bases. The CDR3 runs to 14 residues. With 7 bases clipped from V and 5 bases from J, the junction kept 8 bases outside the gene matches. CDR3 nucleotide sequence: TGTGCCAGCACCAGACAGGGGGGAGGGTATGGCTACACCTTC. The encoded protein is CASTRQGGGYGYTF.

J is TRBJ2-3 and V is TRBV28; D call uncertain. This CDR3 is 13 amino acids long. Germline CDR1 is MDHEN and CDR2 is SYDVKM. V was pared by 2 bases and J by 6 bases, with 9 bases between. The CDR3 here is CASSLISWDTQYF. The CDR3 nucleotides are TGTGCCAGCAGTTTAATTTCGTGGGATACGCAGTATTTT.